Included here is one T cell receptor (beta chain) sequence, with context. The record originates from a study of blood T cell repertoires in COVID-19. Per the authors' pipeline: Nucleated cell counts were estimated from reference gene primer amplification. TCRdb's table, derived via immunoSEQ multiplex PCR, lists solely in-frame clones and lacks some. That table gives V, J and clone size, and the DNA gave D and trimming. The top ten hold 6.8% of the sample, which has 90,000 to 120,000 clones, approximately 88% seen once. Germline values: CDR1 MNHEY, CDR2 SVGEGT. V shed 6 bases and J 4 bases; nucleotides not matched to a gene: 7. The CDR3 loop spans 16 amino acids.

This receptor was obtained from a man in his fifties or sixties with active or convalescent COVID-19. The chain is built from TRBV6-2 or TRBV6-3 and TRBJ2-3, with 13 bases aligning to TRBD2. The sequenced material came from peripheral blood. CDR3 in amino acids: CASSDGLAGVPDTQYF. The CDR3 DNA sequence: TGTGCCAGCAGCGATGGACTAGCGGGAGTCCCAGATACGCAGTATTTT.